This T cell receptor beta chain was profiled in a study of blood T cell repertoires in COVID-19. About the study: T cells, B-cell-depleted T cells, or PBMCs provided the cDNA or gDNA that served as material.

Cohorts were based on clinical histories the participants reported. With regard to this clone: The germline gene is not matched at one end of the junction; a read error may be the cause.

Sequencing used immunoSEQ multiplex PCR; TCRdb keeps in-frame clones, though not all of them. Of about 270,000 clones listed, under 95% are singletons. Germline values: CDR1 MNHEY, CDR2 SVGEGT. The CDR3 is 13 amino acids. The receptor was isolated from a middle-aged man who had been exposed to COVID-19. Sequences were obtained from PBMCs or T cells enriched from blood (not recorded which). V is TRBV6-2 or TRBV6-3 and J is TRBJ2-5, with TRBD2 matching 16 bases. The CDR3 sequence: CASSDGTSGRADF. In nucleotides, the CDR3 is TGTGCCAGCAGTGACGGGACTAGCGGGAGGGCGGACTTC.